The source of this T cell receptor beta chain is a study of T cell changes during pregnancy in multiple sclerosis. The protocol was immunoSEQ multiplex PCR, while the TCRdb copy is restricted to in-frame clones and leaves out a portion. The table has some 41,000 clones, 80% to 90% seen once; the top ten hold approximately 1.1%. Sequenced here: CD4+ T cells from peripheral blood mononuclear cells, sampled after pregnancy. The TCR comes from a female donor with multiple sclerosis, enrolled in a pregnancy study.

In nucleotides, the CDR3 is TGTGCCAGCAGTTACTTGGCTAGCGGGAGGCAAGAGACCCAGTACTTC. It encodes CASSYLASGRQETQYF. The chain couples TRBV6-5 to TRBJ2-5; 11 nucleotides match TRBD2. The CDR3 is made up of 16 amino acids. V was clipped by 1 base and J by 2 bases; unmatched bases: 3. CDR1 MNHEY and CDR2 SVGAGI come from the germline V gene.